This T cell receptor (beta chain) was sequenced in a study of T cells in Graves' hyperthyroidism and ophthalmopathy. Overall study: Blood was drawn when the patient was first diagnosed and still untreated. Whole-study results and caveats: Clonotypes that were expanded in thyroid above 0.001 mostly appeared in blood too. It was a median about seven months before onset that the model predicted ophthalmopathy.

On this clonotype: Its antigen remains unknown.

What was amplified from RNA transcripts were TCR beta CDR3 regions. The TCR CDR3 first-round RT-PCR relied on the HTBI primer set. TCRdb re-called the multiplex PCR reads with MiXCR, one entry per CDR3 protein. Seen here are 530,000 or so distinct CDR3 sequences, about a sixth observed once, and the top ten hold approximately 15%. The sequenced sample was blood. This sequence was found in a woman between 18 and 29 years old with Graves' ophthalmopathy.

CDR3 DNA sequence: TGTGCCAGCAACCAATTTCAAAGGCTTGGAGCTTTCTTT. Protein: CASNQFQRLGAFF. The chain employs TRBV6-2 or TRBV6-3 and TRBJ1-1, with D hard to call. Trimming cost V 7 bases and J 10 bases, with 19 bases left between them. This CDR3 contains 13 residues. Germline-derived CDR1 and CDR2 are MNHEY and SVGEGT.